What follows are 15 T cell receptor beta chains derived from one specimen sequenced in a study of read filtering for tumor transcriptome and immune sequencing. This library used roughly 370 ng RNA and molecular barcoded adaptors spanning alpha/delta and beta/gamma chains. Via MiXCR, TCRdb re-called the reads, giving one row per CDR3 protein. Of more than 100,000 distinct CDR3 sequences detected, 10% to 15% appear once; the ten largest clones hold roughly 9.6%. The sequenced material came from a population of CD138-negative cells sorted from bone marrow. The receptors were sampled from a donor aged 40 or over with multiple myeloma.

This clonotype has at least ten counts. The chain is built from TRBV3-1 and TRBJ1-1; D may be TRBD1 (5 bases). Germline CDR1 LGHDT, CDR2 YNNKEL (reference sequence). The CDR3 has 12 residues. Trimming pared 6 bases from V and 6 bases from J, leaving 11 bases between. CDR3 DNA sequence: TGTGCCAGCAGTTTAGGGGTTGCTGAAGCTTTCTTT. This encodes CASSLGVAEAFF.

The CDR3 DNA sequence: TGTGCCAGTAGTATCTACCCCGGGACTAGCATAAATCAAGAGACCCAGTACTTC. Amino acids: CASSIYPGTSINQETQYF. The chain joins TRBV19 to TRBJ2-5; 9 bases align to TRBD2. Trimming cost V 3 bases and J 2 bases; bases outside gene matches: 13. The CDR3 length is 18 residues. Germline loops: CDR1 LNHDA, CDR2 SQIVND (reference sequence). Full variable domain (rest looked up from reference TRBV19 and TRBJ2-5): DGGITQSPKYLFRKEGQNVTLSCEQNLNHDAMYWYRQDPGQGLRLIYYSQIVNDFQKGDIAEGYSVSREKKESFPLTVTSAQKNPTAFYLCASSIYPGTSINQETQYFGPGTRLLVL.

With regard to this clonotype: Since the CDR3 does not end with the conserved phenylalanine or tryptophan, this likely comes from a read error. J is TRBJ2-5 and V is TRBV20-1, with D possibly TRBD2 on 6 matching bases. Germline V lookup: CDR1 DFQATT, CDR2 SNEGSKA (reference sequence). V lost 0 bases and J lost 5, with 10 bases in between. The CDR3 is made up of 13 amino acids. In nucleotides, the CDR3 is TGCAGTGCTAGAGAGGCAGGGAGGGAGACCCAGTACCTC. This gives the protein CSAREAGRETQYL.

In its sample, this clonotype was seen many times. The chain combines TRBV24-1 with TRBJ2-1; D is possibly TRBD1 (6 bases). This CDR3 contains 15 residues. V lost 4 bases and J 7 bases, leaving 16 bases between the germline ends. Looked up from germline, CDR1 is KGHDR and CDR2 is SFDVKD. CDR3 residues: CATSDTSGTKNEQFF. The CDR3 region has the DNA TGTGCCACCAGTGACACCTCCGGGACAAAAAATGAGCAGTTCTTC.

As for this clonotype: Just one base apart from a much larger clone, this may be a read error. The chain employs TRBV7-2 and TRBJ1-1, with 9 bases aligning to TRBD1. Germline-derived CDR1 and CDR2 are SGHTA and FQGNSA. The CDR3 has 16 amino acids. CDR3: CASSLLGQGMNTEALF. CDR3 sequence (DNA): TGTGCCAGCAGCTTACTAGGACAGGGGATGAACACTGAAGCTCTCTTT. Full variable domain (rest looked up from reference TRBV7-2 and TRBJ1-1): GAGVSQSPSNKVTEKGKDVELRCDPISGHTALYWYRQSLGQGLEFLIYFQGNSAPDKSGLPSDRFSAERTGGSVSTLTIQRTQQEDSAVYLCASSLLGQGMNTEALFGQGTRLTVV.

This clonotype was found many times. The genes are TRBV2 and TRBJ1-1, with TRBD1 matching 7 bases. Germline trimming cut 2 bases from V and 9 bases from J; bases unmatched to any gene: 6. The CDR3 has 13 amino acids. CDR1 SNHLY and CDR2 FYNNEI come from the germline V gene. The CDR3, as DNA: TGTGCCAGCAGTGAACTGAGGGGGCGCCAAGCTTTCTTT. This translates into CASSELRGRQAFF.

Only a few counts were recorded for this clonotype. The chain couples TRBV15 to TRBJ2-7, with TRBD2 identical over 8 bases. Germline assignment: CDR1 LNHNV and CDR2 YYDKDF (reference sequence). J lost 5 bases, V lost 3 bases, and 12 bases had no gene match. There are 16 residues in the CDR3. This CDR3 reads CATSRKPPAGGDEQYF. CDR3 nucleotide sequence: TGTGCCACCAGCAGGAAACCACCCGCGGGAGGTGACGAGCAGTACTTC.

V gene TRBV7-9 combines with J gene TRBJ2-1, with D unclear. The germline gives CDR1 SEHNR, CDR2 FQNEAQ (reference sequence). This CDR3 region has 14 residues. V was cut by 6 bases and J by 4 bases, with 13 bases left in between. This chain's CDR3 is CASRRNYPYNEQFF. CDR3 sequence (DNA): TGTGCCAGCAGACGGAACTACCCTTACAATGAGCAGTTCTTC. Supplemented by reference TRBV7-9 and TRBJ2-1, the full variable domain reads DTGVSQNPRHKITKRGQNVTFRCDPISEHNRLYWYRQTLGQGPEFLTYFQNEAQLEKSRLLSDRFSAERPKGSFSTLEIQRTEQGDSAMYLCASRRNYPYNEQFFGPGTRLTVL.

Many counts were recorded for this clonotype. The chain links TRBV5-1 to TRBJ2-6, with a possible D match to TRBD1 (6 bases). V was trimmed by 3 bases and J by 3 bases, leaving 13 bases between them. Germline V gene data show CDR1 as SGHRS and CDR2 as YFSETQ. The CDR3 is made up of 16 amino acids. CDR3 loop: CASSSTNRVGANVLTF. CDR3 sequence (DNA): TGCGCCAGCAGCTCGACAAACAGGGTTGGGGCCAACGTCCTGACTTTC.

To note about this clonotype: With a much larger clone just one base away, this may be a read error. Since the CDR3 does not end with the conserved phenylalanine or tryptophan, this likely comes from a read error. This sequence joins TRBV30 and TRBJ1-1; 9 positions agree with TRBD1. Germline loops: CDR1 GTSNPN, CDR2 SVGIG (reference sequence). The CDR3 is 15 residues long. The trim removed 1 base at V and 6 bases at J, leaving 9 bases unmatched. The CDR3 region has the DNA TGTGCCTGGAGTGACGACGGACAGGGGCTATCTGAAGCTTTCTCT. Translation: CAWSDDGQGLSEAFS.

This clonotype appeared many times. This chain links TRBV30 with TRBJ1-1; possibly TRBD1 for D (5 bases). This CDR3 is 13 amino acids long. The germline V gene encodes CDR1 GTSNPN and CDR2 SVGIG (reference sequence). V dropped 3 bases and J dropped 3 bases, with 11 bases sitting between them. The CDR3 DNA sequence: TGTGCCTGGAGCGCCCAAGGGGACACTGAAGCTTTCTTT. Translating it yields CAWSAQGDTEAFF.

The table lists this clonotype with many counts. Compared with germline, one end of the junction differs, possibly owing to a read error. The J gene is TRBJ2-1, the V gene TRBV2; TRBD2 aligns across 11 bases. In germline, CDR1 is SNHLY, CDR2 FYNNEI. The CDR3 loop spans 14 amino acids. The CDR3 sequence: CAGSTSGSYNEQFF. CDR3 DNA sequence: TGTGCCGGCAGTACTAGCGGGAGCTACAATGAGCAGTTCTTC.

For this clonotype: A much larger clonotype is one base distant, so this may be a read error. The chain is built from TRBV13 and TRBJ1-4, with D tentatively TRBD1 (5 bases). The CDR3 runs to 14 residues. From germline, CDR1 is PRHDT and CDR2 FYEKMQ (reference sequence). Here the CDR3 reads CASSAGGTNEELFF. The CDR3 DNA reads TGTGCCAGCAGTGCTGGGGGAACTAATGAAGAACTGTTTTTT.

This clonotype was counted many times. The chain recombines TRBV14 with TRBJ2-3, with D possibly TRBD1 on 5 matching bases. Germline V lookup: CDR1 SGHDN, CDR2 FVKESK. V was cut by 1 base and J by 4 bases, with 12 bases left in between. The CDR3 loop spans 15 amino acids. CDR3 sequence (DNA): TGTGCCAGCAGCCAAGGGACACCCATGCCAGATACGCAGTATTTT. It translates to CASSQGTPMPDTQYF. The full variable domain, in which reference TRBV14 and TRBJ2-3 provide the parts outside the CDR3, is EAGVTQFPSHSVIEKGQTVTLRCDPISGHDNLYWYRRVMGKEIKFLLHFVKESKQDESGMPNNRFLAERTGGTYSTLKVQPAELEDSGVYFCASSQGTPMPDTQYFGPGTRLTVL.

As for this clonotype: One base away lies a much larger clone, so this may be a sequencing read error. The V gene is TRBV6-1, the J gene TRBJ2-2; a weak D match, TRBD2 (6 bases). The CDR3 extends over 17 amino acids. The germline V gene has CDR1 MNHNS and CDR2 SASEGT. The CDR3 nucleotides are TGTGCCAGCAGGGGGGGTGCGCCCAACTCGAACGCCGGGGAGCTGTTTTTT. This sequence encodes CASRGGAPNSNAGELFF.